The clone carrying this TCR beta chain was observed a single time. Its target is not known. Joint extraction of RNA and DNA used roughly 18-34 mg of bulk tissue that was unsorted. This sample is part of a study of tumor-infiltrating lymphocytes in primary liver carcinoma. Study in general: The patient population consisted of men and women between 30 and 69 years of age. Findings of the study overall: Only about 7-25% of top clones were detected in each of the five tumor regions. When set against blood, tumors had a significantly higher top-250-clone fraction (p = 0.039).

cDNA specific to TCR beta was made from roughly 500 ng of total RNA, with a constant-region primer employed for priming. Three nested multiplex PCR rounds of slightly modified ARM-PCR generated TCR beta libraries. TCRdb called the multiplex PCR reads again in MiXCR, with one record for every CDR3 protein. The data contain roughly 190,000 distinct CDR3 sequences, approximately 80% of them singletons. The source of this sequence is a man between 40 and 49 years old with primary liver carcinoma and hepatitis B virus infection. The sample taken for sequencing was tumor tissue from primary liver carcinoma.

The CDR3 region has the DNA TGTGCCAGCAGCTTGCAGGGGTGGCAGCCCCAGCATTTT. This encodes CASSLQGWQPQHF. The chain is built from TRBV7-2 and TRBJ1-5; tentative D call: TRBD1 (6 bases). V dropped 3 bases and J dropped 7 bases, with 10 bases sitting between them. The CDR3 sequence is 13 residues long. Germline V gene sequence: CDR1 SGHTA, CDR2 FQGNSA.